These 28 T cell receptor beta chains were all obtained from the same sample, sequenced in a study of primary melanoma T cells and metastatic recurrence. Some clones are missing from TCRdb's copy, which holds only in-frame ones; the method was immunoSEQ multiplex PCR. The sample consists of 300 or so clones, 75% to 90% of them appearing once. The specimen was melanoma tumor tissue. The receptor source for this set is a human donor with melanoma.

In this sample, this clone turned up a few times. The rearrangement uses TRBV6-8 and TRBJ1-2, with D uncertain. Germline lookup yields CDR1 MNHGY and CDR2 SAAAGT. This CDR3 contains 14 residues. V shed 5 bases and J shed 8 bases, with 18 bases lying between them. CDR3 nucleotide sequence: TGTGCCAGCAGTGACCTGCCCCCATTAAGCGGCTACACCTTC. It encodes CASSDLPPLSGYTF.

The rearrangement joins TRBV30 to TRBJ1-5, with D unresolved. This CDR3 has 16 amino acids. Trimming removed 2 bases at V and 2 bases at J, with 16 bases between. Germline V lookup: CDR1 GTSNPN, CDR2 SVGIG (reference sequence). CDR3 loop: CAWSNDGPGGNQPQHF. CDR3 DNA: TGTGCCTGGAGTAATGACGGCCCCGGTGGCAATCAGCCCCAGCATTTT.

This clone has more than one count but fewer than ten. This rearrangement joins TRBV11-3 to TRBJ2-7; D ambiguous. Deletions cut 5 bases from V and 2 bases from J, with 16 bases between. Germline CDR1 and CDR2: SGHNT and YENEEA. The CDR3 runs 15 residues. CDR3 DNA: TGTGCCAGCAGCGACCAGCAAGGTTCCACCTACGAGCAGTACTTC. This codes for CASSDQQGSTYEQYF.

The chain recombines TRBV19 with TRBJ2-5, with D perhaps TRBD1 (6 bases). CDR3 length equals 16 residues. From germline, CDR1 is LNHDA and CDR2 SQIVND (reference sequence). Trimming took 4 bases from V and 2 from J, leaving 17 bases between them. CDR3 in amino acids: CASSRTAGQPQETQYF. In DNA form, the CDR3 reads TGTGCCAGTAGTAGAACGGCAGGACAGCCTCAAGAGACCCAGTACTTC.

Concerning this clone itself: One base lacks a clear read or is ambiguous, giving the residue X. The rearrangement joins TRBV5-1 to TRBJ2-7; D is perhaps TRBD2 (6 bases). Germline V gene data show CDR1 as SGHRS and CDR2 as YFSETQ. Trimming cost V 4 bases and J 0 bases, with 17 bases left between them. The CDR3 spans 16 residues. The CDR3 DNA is TGCGCCAGCAGCCAAGAGTACYCCGGGAGCTCCTACGAGCAGTACTTC. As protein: CASSQEYXGSSYEQYF.

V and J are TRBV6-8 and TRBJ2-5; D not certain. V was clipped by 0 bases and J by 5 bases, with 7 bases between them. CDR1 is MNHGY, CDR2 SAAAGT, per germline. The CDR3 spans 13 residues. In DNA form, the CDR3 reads TGTGCCAGCAGTTACTCGTTTCGGGAGACCCAGTACTTC. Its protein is CASSYSFRETQYF.

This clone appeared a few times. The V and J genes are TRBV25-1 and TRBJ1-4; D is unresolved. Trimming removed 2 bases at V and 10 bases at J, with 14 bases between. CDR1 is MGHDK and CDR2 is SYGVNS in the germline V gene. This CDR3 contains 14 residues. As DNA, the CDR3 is TGTGCCAGCAGTGAACCAGTTGCGAGCATAAAACTGTTTTTT. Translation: CASSEPVASIKLFF.

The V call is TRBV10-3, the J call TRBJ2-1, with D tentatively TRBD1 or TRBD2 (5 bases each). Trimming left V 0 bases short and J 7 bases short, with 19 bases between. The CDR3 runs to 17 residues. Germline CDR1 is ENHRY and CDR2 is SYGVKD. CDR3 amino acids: CAISESFWGTPMNEQFF. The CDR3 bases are TGTGCCATCAGTGAGTCGTTTTGGGGGACCCCTATGAATGAGCAGTTCTTC.

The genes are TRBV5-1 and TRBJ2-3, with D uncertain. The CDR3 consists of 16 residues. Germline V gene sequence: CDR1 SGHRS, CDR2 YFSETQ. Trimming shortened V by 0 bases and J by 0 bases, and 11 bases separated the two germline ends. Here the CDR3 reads CASSLGGPRSTDTQYF. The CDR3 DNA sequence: TGCGCCAGCAGCTTGGGGGGTCCAAGAAGCACAGATACGCAGTATTTT.

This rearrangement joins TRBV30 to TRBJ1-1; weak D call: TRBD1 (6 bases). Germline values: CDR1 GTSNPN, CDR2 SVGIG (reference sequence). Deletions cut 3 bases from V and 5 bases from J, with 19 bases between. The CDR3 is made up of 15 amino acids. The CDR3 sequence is CAWRMYMDSRTEAFF. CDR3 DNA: TGTGCCTGGAGGATGTACATGGACAGTAGGACTGAAGCTTTCTTT.

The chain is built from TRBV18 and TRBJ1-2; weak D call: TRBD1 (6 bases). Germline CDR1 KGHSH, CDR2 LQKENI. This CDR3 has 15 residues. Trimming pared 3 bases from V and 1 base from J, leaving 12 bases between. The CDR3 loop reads CASSPGQRLNYGYTF. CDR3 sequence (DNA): TGTGCCAGCTCACCGGGACAACGGCTTAACTATGGCTACACCTTC.

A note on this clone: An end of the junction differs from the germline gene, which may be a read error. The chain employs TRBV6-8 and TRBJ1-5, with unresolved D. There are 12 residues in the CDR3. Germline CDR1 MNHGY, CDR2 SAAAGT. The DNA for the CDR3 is TGTGCTAGCAGCGATCAACAGATCCCCCAGCATTTT. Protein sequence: CASSDQQIPQHF.

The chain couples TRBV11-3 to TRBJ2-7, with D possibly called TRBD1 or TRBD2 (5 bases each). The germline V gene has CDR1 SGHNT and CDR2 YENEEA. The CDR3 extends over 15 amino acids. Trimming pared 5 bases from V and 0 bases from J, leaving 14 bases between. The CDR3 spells CASSIPGRFSYEQYF. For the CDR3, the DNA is TGTGCCAGCAGCATACCGGGACGATTCTCCTACGAGCAGTACTTC.

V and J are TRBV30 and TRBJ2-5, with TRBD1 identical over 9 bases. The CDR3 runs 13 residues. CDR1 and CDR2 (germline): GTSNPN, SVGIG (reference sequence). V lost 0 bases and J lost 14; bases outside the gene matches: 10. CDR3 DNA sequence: TGTGCCTGGAGTGTAGGGGACAGGGATTCGAAATACTTC. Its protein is CAWSVGDRDSKYF.

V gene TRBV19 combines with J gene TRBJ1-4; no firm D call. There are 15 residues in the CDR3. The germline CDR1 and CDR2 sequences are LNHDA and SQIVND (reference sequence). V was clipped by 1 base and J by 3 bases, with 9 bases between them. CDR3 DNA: TGTGCCAGTAGTATAGTTTGGGCTCCTAATGAAAAACTGTTTTTT. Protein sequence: CASSIVWAPNEKLFF.

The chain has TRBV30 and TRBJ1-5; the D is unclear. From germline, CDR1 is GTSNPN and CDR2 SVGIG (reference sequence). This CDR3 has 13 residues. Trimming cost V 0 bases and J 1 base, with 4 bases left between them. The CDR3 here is CAWSVGSNQPQHF. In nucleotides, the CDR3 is TGTGCCTGGAGTGTAGGGAGCAATCAGCCCCAGCATTTT.

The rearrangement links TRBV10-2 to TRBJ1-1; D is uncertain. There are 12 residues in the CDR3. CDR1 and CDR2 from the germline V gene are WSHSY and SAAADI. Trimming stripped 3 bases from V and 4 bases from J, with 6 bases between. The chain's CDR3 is CASSDGGTEAFF. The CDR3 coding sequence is TGCGCCAGCAGTGATGGCGGCACTGAAGCTTTCTTT.

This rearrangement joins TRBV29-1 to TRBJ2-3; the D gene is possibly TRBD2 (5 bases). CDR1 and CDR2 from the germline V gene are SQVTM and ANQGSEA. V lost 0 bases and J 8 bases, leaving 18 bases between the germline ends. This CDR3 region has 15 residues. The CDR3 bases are TGCAGCGTTGAAGAAGGATCGGGATACGCGGGTACGCAGTATTTT. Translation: CSVEEGSGYAGTQYF.

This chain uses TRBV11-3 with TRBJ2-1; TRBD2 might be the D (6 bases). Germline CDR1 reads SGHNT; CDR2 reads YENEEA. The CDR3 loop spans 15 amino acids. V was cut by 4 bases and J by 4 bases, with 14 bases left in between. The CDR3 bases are TGTGCCAGCAGCTCGGCGACGGGGGATTACAATGAGCAGTTCTTC. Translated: CASSSATGDYNEQFF.

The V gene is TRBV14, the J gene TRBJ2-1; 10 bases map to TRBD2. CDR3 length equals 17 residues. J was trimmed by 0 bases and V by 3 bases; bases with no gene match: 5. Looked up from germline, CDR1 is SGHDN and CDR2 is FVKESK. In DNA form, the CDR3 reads TGTGCCAGCAGCCATTTATCTAGCGGGGGCTCCTACAATGAGCAGTTCTTC. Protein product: CASSHLSSGGSYNEQFF.

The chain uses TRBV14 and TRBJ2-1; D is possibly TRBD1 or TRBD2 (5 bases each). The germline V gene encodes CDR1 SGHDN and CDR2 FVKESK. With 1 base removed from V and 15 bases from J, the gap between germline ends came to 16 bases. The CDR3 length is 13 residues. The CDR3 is CASSQGDAASGFF. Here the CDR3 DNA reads TGTGCCAGCAGCCAAGGGGACGCTGCCTCCGGGTTCTTC.

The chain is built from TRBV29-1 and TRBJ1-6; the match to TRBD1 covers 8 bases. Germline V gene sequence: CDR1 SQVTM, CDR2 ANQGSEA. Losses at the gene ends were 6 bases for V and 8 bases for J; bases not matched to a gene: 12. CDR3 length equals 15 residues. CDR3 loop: CSVPLSGTGYSPLHF. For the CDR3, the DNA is TGCAGCGTCCCCCTCAGCGGGACAGGATATTCACCCCTCCACTTT.

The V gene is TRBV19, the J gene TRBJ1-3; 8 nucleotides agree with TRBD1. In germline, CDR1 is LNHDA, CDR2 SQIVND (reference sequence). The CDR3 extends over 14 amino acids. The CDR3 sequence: CTTSGGHGGNTIYF. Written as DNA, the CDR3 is TGTACCACCTCAGGGGGCCACGGTGGAAACACCATATATTTT.

For the CDR3, the DNA is TGTGCCAGTAGTATAGATCGGGACAGGGGCACTGAAGCTTTCTTT. This codes for CASSIDRDRGTEAFF. The chain carries TRBV19 and TRBJ1-1; TRBD1 matches 10 bases. CDR3 length equals 15 residues. Trimming cost V 0 bases and J 4 bases; bases outside gene matches: 2. CDR1 is LNHDA and CDR2 is SQIVND in the germline V gene (reference sequence).

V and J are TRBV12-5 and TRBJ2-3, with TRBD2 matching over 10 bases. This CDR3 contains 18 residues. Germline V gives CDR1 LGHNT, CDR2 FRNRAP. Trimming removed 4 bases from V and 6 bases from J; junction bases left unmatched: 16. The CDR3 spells CASGSEILAGVGLDTQYF. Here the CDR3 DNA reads TGTGCTAGTGGTTCAGAAATCCTAGCGGGGGTAGGGTTGGATACGCAGTATTTT.

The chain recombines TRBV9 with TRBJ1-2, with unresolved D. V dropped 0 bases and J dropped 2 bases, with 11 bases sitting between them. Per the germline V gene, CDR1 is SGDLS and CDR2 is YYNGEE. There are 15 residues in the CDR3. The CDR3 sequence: CASSVGSEINYGYTF. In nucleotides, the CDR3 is TGTGCCAGCAGCGTAGGAAGTGAAATAAACTATGGCTACACCTTC.

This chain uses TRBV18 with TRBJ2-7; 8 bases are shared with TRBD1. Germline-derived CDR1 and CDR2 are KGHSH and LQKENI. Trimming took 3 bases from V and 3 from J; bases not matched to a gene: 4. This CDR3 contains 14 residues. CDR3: CASSPPTGVYEQYF. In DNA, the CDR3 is TGTGCCAGCTCACCCCCGACAGGGGTCTACGAGCAGTACTTC.

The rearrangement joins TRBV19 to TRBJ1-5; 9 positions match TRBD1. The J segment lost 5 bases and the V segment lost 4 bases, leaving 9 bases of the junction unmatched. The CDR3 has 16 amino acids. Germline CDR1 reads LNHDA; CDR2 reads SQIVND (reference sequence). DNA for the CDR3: TGTGCCAGTAGTAGGCATCGACAGGGGGTTGATCAGCCCCAGCATTTT. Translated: CASSRHRQGVDQPQHF.